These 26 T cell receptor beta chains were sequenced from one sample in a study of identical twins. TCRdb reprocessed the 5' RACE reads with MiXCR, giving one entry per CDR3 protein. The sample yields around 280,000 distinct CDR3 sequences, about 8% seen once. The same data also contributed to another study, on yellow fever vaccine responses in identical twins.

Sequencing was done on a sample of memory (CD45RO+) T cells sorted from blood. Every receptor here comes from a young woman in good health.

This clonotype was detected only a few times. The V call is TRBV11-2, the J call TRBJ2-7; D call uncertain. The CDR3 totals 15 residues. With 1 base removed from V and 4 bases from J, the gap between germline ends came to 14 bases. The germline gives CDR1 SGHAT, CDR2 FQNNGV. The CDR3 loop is CASSLGPYPGYEQYV. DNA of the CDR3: TGTGCCAGCAGCTTAGGCCCGTATCCTGGGTACGAGCAGTACGTC.

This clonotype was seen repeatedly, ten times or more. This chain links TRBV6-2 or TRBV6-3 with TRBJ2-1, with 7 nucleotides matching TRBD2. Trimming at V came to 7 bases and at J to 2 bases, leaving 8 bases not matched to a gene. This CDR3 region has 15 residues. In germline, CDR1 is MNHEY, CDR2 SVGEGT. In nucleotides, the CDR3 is TGTGCCAGCACTCCTAGCGGTTCCCCCTACAATGAGCAGTTCTTC. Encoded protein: CASTPSGSPYNEQFF.

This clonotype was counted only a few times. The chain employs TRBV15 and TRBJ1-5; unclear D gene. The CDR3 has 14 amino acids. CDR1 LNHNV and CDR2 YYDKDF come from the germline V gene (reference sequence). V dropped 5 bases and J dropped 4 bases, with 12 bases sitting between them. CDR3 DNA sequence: TGTGCCACCAGCTTAGGACGTATGAATCAGCCCCAGCATTTT. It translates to CATSLGRMNQPQHF.

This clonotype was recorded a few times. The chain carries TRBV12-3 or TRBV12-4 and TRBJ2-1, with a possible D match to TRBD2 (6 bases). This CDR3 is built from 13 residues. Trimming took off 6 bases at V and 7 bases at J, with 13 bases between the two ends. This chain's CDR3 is CASSRTNGNEQFF. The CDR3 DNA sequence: TGTGCCAGCAGCAGGACTAACGGAAATGAGCAGTTCTTC.

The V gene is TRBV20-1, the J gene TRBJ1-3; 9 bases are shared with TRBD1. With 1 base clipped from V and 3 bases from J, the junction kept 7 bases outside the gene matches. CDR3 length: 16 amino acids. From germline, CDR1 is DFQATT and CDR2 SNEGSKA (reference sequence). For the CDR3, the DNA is TGCAGTGCTAGAGCTACAGGGGGCGCGGGTGGAAACACCATATATTTT. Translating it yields CSARATGGAGGNTIYF.

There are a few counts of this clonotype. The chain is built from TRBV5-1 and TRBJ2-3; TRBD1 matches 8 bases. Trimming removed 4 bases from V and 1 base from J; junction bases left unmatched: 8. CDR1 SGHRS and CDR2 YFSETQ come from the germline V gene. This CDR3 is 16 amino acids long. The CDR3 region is CASSPDGQGGTDTQYF. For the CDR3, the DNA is TGCGCCAGCAGCCCGGACGGACAGGGCGGCACAGATACGCAGTATTTT.

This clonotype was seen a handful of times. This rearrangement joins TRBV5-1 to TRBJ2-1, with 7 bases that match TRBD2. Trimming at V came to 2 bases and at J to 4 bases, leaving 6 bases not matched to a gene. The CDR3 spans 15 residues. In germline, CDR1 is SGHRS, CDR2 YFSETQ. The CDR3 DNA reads TGCGCCAGCAGCTTCCCCAGCGGGGTATACAATGAGCAGTTCTTC. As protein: CASSFPSGVYNEQFF.

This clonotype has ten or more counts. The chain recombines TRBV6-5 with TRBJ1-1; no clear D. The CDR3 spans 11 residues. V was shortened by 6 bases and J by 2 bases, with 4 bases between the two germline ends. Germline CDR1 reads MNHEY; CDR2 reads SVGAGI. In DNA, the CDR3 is TGTGCCAGCAGAACTAACACTGAAGCTTTCTTT. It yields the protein CASRTNTEAFF.

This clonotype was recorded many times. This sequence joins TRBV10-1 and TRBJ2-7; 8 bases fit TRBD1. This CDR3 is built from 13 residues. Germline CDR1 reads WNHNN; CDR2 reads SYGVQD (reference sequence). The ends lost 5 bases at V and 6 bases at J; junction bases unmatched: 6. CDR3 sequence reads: CASSHPDRAEQYF. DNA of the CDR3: TGCGCCAGCAGTCACCCGGACAGGGCCGAGCAGTACTTC.

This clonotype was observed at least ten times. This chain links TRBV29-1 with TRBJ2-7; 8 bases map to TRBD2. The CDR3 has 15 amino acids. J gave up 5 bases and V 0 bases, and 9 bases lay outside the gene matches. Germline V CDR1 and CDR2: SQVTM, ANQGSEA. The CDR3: CSVEEPGGGRNEQYF. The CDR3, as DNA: TGCAGCGTTGAAGAACCCGGCGGGGGGCGCAACGAGCAGTACTTC.

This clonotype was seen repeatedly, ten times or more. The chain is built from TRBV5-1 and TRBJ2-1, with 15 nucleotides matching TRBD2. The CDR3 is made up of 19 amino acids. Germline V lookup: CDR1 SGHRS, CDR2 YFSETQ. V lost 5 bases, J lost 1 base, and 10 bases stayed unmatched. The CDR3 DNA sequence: TGCGCCAGCAGTTCCCCGGGACTAGCGGGAGGTTCGTCCTACAATGAGCAGTTCTTC. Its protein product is CASSSPGLAGGSSYNEQFF.

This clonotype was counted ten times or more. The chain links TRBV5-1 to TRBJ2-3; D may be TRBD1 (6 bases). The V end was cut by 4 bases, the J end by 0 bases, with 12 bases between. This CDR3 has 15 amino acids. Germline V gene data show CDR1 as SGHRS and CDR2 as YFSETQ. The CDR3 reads CASSASGESTDTQYF. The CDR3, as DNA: TGCGCCAGCAGCGCGTCAGGGGAGAGCACAGATACGCAGTATTTT.

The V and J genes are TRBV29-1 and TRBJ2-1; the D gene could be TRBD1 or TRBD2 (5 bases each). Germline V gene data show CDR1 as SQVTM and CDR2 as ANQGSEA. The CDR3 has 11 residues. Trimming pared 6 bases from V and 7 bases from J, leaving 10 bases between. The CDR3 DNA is TGCAGCGTCGGGACCGTTAATGAGCAGTTCTTC. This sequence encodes CSVGTVNEQFF.

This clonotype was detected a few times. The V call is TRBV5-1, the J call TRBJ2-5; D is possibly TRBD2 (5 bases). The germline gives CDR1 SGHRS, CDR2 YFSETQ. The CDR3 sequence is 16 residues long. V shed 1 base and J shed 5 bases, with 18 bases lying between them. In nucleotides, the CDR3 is TGCGCCAGCAGCTTGTTGGCTGGTCGGGGTCATGAGACCCAGTACTTC. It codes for CASSLLAGRGHETQYF.

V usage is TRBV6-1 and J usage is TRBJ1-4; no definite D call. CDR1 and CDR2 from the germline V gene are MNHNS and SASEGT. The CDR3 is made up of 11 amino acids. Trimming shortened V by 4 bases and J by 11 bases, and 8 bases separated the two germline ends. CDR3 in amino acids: CASSVERKLFF. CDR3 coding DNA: TGTGCCAGCAGTGTGGAGAGGAAACTGTTTTTT.

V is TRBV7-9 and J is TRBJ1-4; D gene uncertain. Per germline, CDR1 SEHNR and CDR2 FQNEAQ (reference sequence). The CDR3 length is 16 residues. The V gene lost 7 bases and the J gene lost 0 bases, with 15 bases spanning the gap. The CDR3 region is CASNVGGGATNEKLFF. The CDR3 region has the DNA TGTGCCAGCAATGTCGGCGGTGGTGCAACTAATGAAAAACTGTTTTTT.

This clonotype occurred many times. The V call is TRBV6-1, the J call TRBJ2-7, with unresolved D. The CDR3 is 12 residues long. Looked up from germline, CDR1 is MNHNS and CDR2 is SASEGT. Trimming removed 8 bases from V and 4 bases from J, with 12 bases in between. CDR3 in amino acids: CASRLLKYEQYF. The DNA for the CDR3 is TGTGCCAGCCGCCTGCTGAAATACGAGCAGTACTTC.

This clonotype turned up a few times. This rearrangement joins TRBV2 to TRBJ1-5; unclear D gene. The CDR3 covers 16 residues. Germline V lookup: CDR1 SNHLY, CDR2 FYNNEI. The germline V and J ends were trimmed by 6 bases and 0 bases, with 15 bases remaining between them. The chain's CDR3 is CASRLGRKTSNQPQHF. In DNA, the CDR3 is TGTGCCAGCAGGCTCGGACGGAAAACTAGCAATCAGCCCCAGCATTTT. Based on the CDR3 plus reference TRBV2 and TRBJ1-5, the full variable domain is EPEVTQTPSHQVTQMGQEVILRCVPISNHLYFYWYRQILGQKVEFLVSFYNNEISEKSEIFDDQFSVERPDGSNFTLKIRSTKLEDSAMYFCASRLGRKTSNQPQHFGDGTRLSIL.

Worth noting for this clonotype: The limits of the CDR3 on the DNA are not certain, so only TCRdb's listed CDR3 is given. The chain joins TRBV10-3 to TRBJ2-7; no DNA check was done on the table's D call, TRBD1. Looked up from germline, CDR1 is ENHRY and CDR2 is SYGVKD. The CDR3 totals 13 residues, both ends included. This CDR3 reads CAISTSARDEQYF.

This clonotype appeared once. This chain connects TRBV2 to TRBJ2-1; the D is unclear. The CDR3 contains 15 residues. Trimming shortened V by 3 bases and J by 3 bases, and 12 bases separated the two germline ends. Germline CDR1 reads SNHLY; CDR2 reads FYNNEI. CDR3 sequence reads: CASSEGSYNYNEQFF. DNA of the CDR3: TGTGCCAGCAGTGAGGGGTCGTACAACTACAATGAGCAGTTCTTC.

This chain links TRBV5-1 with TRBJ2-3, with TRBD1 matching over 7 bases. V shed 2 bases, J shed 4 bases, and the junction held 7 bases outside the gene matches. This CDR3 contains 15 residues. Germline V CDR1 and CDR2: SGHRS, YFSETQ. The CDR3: CASSFKGAPADTQYF. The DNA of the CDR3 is TGCGCCAGCAGCTTCAAGGGGGCGCCGGCAGATACGCAGTATTTT.

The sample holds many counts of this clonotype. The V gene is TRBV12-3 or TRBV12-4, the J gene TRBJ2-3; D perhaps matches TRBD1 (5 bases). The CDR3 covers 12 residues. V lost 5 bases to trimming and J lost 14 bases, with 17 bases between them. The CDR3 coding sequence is TGTGCCAGCAGTCTGGGTCCAACAGGAATGTATTTT. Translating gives CASSLGPTGMYF.

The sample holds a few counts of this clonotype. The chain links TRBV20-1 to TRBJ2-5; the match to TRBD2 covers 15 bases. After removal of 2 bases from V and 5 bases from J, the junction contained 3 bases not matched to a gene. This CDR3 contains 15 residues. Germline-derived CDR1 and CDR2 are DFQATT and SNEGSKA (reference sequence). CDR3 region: CSARRTSGRAETQYF. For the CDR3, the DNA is TGCAGTGCTAGACGGACTAGCGGGAGGGCGGAGACCCAGTACTTC.

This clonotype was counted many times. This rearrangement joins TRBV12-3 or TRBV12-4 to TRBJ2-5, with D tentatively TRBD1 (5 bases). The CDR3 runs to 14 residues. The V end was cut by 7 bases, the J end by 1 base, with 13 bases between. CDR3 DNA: TGTGCCAGCAAACTCACAGGTACCCAAGAGACCCAGTACTTC. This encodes CASKLTGTQETQYF.

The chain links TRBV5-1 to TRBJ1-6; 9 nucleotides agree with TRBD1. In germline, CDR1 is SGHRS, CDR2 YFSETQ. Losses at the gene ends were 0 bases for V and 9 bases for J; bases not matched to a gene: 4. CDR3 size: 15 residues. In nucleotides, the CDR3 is TGCGCCAGCAGCTTGGCGGGACAGGGATCTTCACCCCTCCACTTT. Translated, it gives CASSLAGQGSSPLHF.

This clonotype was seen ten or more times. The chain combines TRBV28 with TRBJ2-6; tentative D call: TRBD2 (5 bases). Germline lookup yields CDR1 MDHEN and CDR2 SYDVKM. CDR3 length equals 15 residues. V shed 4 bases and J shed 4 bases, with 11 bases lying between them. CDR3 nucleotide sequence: TGTGCCAGCAGTTCGCGGACTGGAGGGGCCAACGTCCTGACTTTC. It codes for CASSSRTGGANVLTF.